These 30 T cell receptor delta chains share one sample of origin, sequenced in a study of gamma-delta T cells after stem cell transplantation. TCRdb reprocessed the RT-PCR reads using CATT. The data hold over 2,500 delta-chain clones, with around 1.8% observed a single time. Sequences were obtained from gamma-delta T cells. These TCRs come from a human donor. It is not recorded whose cells these are; they may come from a transplant donor.

About this clone itself: A read error is likely here: a far larger clone is one base away. DNA for the CDR3: TGTGCCTGTGACACCGTCGACCGACGGGGCGATAAACTCACCTTT. Protein: CACDTVDRRGDKLTF. V is TRDV2 and J is TRDJ1; unclear D gene. Germline CDR1 is GEAIGNYY and CDR2 is EKD. The CDR3 runs 15 residues.

The rearrangement joins TRDV2 to TRDJ1; 9 bases are a match to TRDD3. The germline CDR1 and CDR2 sequences are GEAIGNYY and EKD. The V segment lost 0 bases and the J segment 0 bases; nucleotides outside the gene matches: 13. The CDR3 has 19 residues. The CDR3 bases are TGTGCCTGTGACACCGTAACTGGGGGAGGGGGACTGTACACCGATAAACTCATCTTT. It specifies CACDTVTGGGGLYTDKLIF.

Judged by abundance, this clone is medium-sized. This CDR3 is also generated by other DNA sequences in the sample. The V gene is TRDV2, the J gene TRDJ3; 7 nucleotides match TRDD3. Losses at the gene ends were 0 bases for V and 0 bases for J; bases not matched to a gene: 7. CDR1 and CDR2 from the germline V gene are GEAIGNYY and EKD. The CDR3 is made up of 19 amino acids. This chain's CDR3 is CACDTVGDKGSWDTRQMFF. The CDR3 region has the DNA TGTGCCTGTGACACCGTCGGGGATAAGGGCTCCTGGGACACCCGACAGATGTTTTTC.

The CDR3 coding sequence is TGTGCCTGTGACACCGTCCCGACTGGGGGATACGGGTACACCGATAAACTCATCTTT. Residues: CACDTVPTGGYGYTDKLIF. This chain links TRDV2 with TRDJ1; 13 positions agree with TRDD3. CDR1 GEAIGNYY and CDR2 EKD come from the germline V gene. CDR3 size: 19 residues. Trimming took 0 bases from V and 0 from J; bases not matched to a gene: 9.

About this clone itself: A single base separates this from a much larger clone, so it may be a read error. The CDR3, as DNA: TGTGCCTGTGACGACGTTGGGGGCTACACCGATAAACCCATCTTT. This codes for CACDDVGGYTDKPIF. The rearrangement joins TRDV2 to TRDJ1; D perhaps matches TRDD3 (6 bases). CDR1 and CDR2 (germline): GEAIGNYY, EKD. The length of the CDR3 is 15 residues.

This clone came up a few times. Being one base from a much bigger clone, this may be a read error. J is TRDJ1 and V is TRDV2; TRDD3 aligns across 11 bases. The germline V gene has CDR1 GEAIGNYY and CDR2 EKD. The CDR3 has 15 residues. V lost 3 bases and J lost 12; bases outside the gene matches: 14. The CDR3 sequence: CACDSVLGDRDLFIF. For the CDR3, the DNA is TGTGCCTGTGACTCCGTACTGGGGGATAGAGACTTATTCATCTTT.

There are a few counts of this clone. This chain uses TRDV2 with TRDJ3; 9 bases map to TRDD3. V lost 0 bases to trimming and J lost 2 bases; unmatched junction nucleotides: 19. Germline V gives CDR1 GEAIGNYY, CDR2 EKD. This CDR3 comprises 23 residues. The CDR3 DNA is TGTGCCTGTGACACCTTAGAGGTACTGGGGGACACACGTTCTACCTGGGACACCCGACAGATGTTTTTC. Its translation is CACDTLEVLGDTRSTWDTRQMFF.

By its share, this clone is medium-sized (0.01 to 0.1%). The genes are TRDV2 and TRDJ1; TRDD3 matches at 10 bases. Germline V CDR1 and CDR2: GEAIGNYY, EKD. V shed 0 bases, J shed 7 bases, and the junction held 19 bases outside the gene matches. The CDR3 loop spans 19 amino acids. The CDR3 bases are TGTGCCTGTGACACCGTGGGCCCGGGGGATACGAGAAACCACCTTAAACTCATCTTT. This translates into CACDTVGPGDTRNHLKLIF.

In this sample, this clone turned up a few times. A far larger clone lies a single base away; this is likely a read error. The same CDR3 also results from other DNA sequences found in this sample. This CDR3 is CACDTGGVLGDTPDKLIF. In DNA form, the CDR3 reads TGCGCCTGTGACACCGGAGGTGTACTGGGGGATACCCCCGATAAACTCATCTTT. The V and J genes are TRDV2 and TRDJ1; 12 bases line up with TRDD3. The CDR3 consists of 18 residues. Germline CDR1 GEAIGNYY, CDR2 EKD.

A note on this clone: A read error is likely here: a far larger clone is one base away. The chain links TRDV2 to TRDJ1; 8 positions match TRDD3. Losses at the gene ends were 5 bases for V and 0 bases for J; bases not matched to a gene: 10. The CDR3 runs 16 residues. Per the germline V gene, CDR1 is GEAIGNYY and CDR2 is EKD. The CDR3 protein is CACGTVGGGYTDKLIF. CDR3 DNA: TGTGCCTGTGGCACGGTAGGTGGGGGATACACCGATAAACTCATCTTT.

This clone is medium-sized within its sample. The chain is built from TRDV2 and TRDJ1; D is unresolved. This CDR3 has 17 amino acids. The V end lost 4 bases, the J end lost 0 bases, and 20 bases lay between the germline ends. Germline V gene lookup returns CDR1 GEAIGNYY and CDR2 EKD. Here the CDR3 reads CACDPLPDGWDTDKLIF. The CDR3 nucleotides are TGTGCCTGTGATCCCCTCCCGGATGGTTGGGACACCGATAAACTCATCTTT.

This clone is medium-sized. Other nucleotide sequences in the sample specify the same CDR3. V is TRDV2 and J is TRDJ1, with a possible D match to TRDD2 (6 bases). CDR1 GEAIGNYY and CDR2 EKD come from the germline V gene. Trimming removed 0 bases at V and 5 bases at J, with 36 bases between. The CDR3 sequence is 22 residues long. CDR3 DNA: TGTGCCTGTGACACCCTCGTGGCTTCCTCCGTCAAGACTCACCGAATGGGGGATAAACTCATCTTT. Its protein is CACDTLVASSVKTHRMGDKLIF.

This clone is medium-sized (0.01 to 0.1%) in the sample. The V and J genes are TRDV2 and TRDJ1; TRDD3 aligns across 12 bases. Germline V lookup: CDR1 GEAIGNYY, CDR2 EKD. The CDR3 has 17 residues. J lost 0 bases, V lost 2 bases, and 6 bases had no gene match. As DNA, the CDR3 is TGTGCCTGTGACATGGTACTGGGGGATACTAACACCGATAAACTCATCTTT. As protein: CACDMVLGDTNTDKLIF.

This chain connects TRDV2 to TRDJ1, with D tentatively TRDD3 (5 bases). Germline-derived CDR1 and CDR2 are GEAIGNYY and EKD. V gave up 2 bases and J gave up 0 bases, with 30 bases separating them. This CDR3 spans 21 amino acids. CDR3 nucleotide sequence: TGTGCCTGTGACAGCGTGGGTATCTGGGAGATACAAAGAGGGGACACCGATAAACTCATCTTT. Its translation is CACDSVGIWEIQRGDTDKLIF.

This clone was detected only a few times. This is likely an artifact of a read error, given a far larger clone one base away. The gene calls are TRDV2 and TRDJ1, with D perhaps matching TRDD2 (5 bases). This CDR3 contains 16 residues. The ends were cut back, 0 bases at V and 3 bases at J, with 16 bases in the middle. Germline V gene lookup returns CDR1 GEAIGNYY and CDR2 EKD. The CDR3 coding sequence is TGTGCCTGTGACACCCTTACCCTTCAAAACGCCGATAAACTCATCTTT. Its protein product is CACDTLTLQNADKLIF.

This clone is medium-sized (0.01 to 0.1%) within its sample. V and J are TRDV2 and TRDJ1, with 8 bases aligning to TRDD2. Germline CDR1 and CDR2: GEAIGNYY and EKD. The CDR3 is 17 residues long. Germline trimming cut 0 bases from V and 4 bases from J; bases unmatched to any gene: 12. The CDR3 loop reads CACDTILPTPVVDKLIF. In nucleotides, the CDR3 is TGTGCCTGTGACACCATTCTTCCTACCCCCGTAGTCGATAAACTCATCTTT.

This clone qualifies as medium-sized. The V gene is TRDV2, the J gene TRDJ1, with 10 bases aligning to TRDD3. The J segment lost 4 bases and the V segment lost 6 bases, leaving 10 bases of the junction unmatched. The CDR3 extends over 15 amino acids. Per germline, CDR1 GEAIGNYY and CDR2 EKD. The CDR3 is CACNPLGDSVDKLIF. The CDR3 bases are TGTGCCTGTAATCCACTGGGGGATTCGGTCGATAAACTCATCTTT.

In its sample, this clone was seen a few times. TCRdb attributes to this sequence the protein of a much larger clone, which differs from the DNA translation at residue 5; a read error is likely, and the protein displayed is translated from the DNA. The chain uses TRDV2 and TRDJ1, with TRDD3 matching 12 bases. The germline CDR1 and CDR2 sequences are GEAIGNYY and EKD. The CDR3 is made up of 17 amino acids. The trim removed 3 bases at V and 2 bases at J, leaving 9 bases unmatched. This CDR3 reads CACDPLGDTGYTDKLIF. Here the CDR3 DNA reads TGTGCCTGTGACCCACTGGGGGATACTGGTTATACCGATAAACTCATCTTT.

This clone turned up a few times. The protein held in TCRdb is that of a much larger clone and does not match this DNA's translation at residue 5, likely because of a read error; the protein shown is translated from the DNA. The V and J genes are TRDV2 and TRDJ1; D gene ambiguous. Germline CDR1 is GEAIGNYY and CDR2 is EKD. V was clipped by 2 bases and J by 5 bases, with 14 bases between them. This CDR3 is 14 amino acids long. For the CDR3, the DNA is TGTGCCTGTGACATTTTATCTCAGGGGGATAAACTCATCTTT. Translating it yields CACDILSQGDKLIF.

In its sample, this clone is medium-sized. Other DNA sequences of this sample code for an identical CDR3. The genes are TRDV2 and TRDJ1; tentatively, D is TRDD3 (5 bases). Between the trimmed V and J ends, which lost 2 bases and 1 base, there was a span of 19 bases. Germline lookup yields CDR1 GEAIGNYY and CDR2 EKD. There are 17 residues in the CDR3. In nucleotides, the CDR3 is TGTGCCTGTGACAACCGTTTGCCTGCGGGGACCACCGATAAACTCATCTTT. Its translation is CACDNRLPAGTTDKLIF.

This clone was counted only a few times. Since a much larger clone is just one base distant, this may be a read error. The V gene is TRDV2, the J gene TRDJ1, with 13 bases identical to TRDD3. This CDR3 spans 20 amino acids. Germline V gene data show CDR1 as GEAIGNYY and CDR2 as EKD. The junction had 16 bases not matched to a gene; V was cut back by 1 base and J by 3 bases. In DNA form, the CDR3 reads TGTGCCTGTGACACTCTAATTACTGGGGGATACGGGCTTGGCGCCGATAAACTCATCTTT. As protein: CACDTLITGGYGLGADKLIF.

This clone occurred a few times. A single base is all that separates this from a far larger clone, so a read error is likely. Other nucleotide sequences from this sample produce the same CDR3. The chain links TRDV2 to TRDJ1, with 9 nucleotides matching TRDD3. There are 24 residues in the CDR3. Germline lookup yields CDR1 GEAIGNYY and CDR2 EKD. The CDR3: CACDILTGGDRGGGYSTYTDKLIF. Written as DNA, the CDR3 is TGTGCCTGTGATATATTAACTGGGGGAGATCGCGGCGGCGGATATTCAACGTACACCGATAAGCTCATCTTT.

In its sample, this clone is medium-sized. V gene TRDV2 combines with J gene TRDJ1; possibly TRDD3 for D (5 bases). Germline CDR1 and CDR2: GEAIGNYY and EKD. Trimming shortened V by 0 bases and J by 0 bases, and 13 bases separated the two germline ends. This CDR3 region has 16 residues. CDR3 sequence: CACDTVKGRYTDKLIF. Here the CDR3 DNA reads TGTGCCTGTGACACCGTTAAGGGGAGGTACACCGATAAACTCATCTTT.

By share of the sample, this clone is medium-sized. The chain uses TRDV2 and TRDJ1; 11 nucleotides match TRDD3. The CDR3 has 15 amino acids. The germline gives CDR1 GEAIGNYY, CDR2 EKD. V was pared by 3 bases and J by 3 bases, with 5 bases of the junction left unmatched. The DNA for the CDR3 is TGTGCCTGTGACGTTCTGGGGGATACCCCCGATAAACTCATCTTT. The encoded protein is CACDVLGDTPDKLIF.

This clone is classed as medium-sized. The gene calls are TRDV2 and TRDJ1, with 8 bases matching TRDD3. This CDR3 is 15 amino acids long. CDR1 and CDR2 from the germline V gene are GEAIGNYY and EKD. Trimming cost V 3 bases and J 0 bases; bases outside gene matches: 5. The CDR3 DNA reads TGTGCCTGTGACCCTCTGGGGGAGGACACCGATAAACTCATCTTT. Its protein is CACDPLGEDTDKLIF.

A note on this clone: A much larger clone is a single base away; this may be a read error. Additional DNA sequences in this sample encode the identical CDR3. This chain connects TRDV2 to TRDJ1; weak D call: TRDD3 (6 bases). The CDR3 is made up of 14 amino acids. Trimming pared 4 bases from V and 3 bases from J, leaving 14 bases between. Germline V gene data show CDR1 as GEAIGNYY and CDR2 as EKD. The CDR3 DNA reads as TGTGCCTGTGATCAACTGGGTGACCCCGATAAACTCATCTTT. Protein sequence: CACDQLGDPDKLIF.

This clone was detected only a few times. The TCRdb protein, from a much larger clone, departs from this DNA's translation at residue 10, likely by read error; the protein shown derives from the DNA. The chain recombines TRDV2 with TRDJ1, with 7 bases matching TRDD3. The germline V gene encodes CDR1 GEAIGNYY and CDR2 EKD. After removal of 0 bases from V and 0 bases from J, the junction contained 15 bases not matched to a gene. The CDR3 is made up of 19 amino acids. CDR3 protein: CACDTMSTGAHKYTDKLIF. The CDR3 DNA follows: TGTGCCTGTGACACCATGAGTACTGGGGCACATAAGTACACCGATAAACTCATCTTT.

Only a few counts were recorded for this clone. TCRdb's listed protein matches a much larger clone and diverges from this DNA's translation at residue 4, likely through a read error; the protein shown comes from the DNA. The chain combines TRDV2 with TRDJ1, with 12 bases matching TRDD3. Trimming at V came to 5 bases and at J to 2 bases, leaving 11 bases not matched to a gene. The CDR3 loop spans 17 amino acids. Germline CDR1 is GEAIGNYY and CDR2 is EKD. The CDR3 DNA follows: TGTGCCTGTGGCACACTGGGGGATACTGGTTATACCGATAAACTCATCTTT. Translating it yields CACGTLGDTGYTDKLIF.

By share of the sample, this clone is medium-sized. The V and J genes are TRDV2 and TRDJ1, with 7 bases aligning to TRDD3. The CDR3 covers 17 residues. Trimming took 0 bases from V and 2 from J; bases not matched to a gene: 11. Germline V gene sequence: CDR1 GEAIGNYY, CDR2 EKD. The CDR3 bases are TGTGCCTGTGACACCGTAAGTCCTGGGGGGCCAACCGATAAACTCATCTTT. Encoded protein: CACDTVSPGGPTDKLIF.

By proportion, this clone is medium-sized. CDR3 nucleotide sequence: TGTGCCTGTGACAGGCTTCCTACTCTGGGGGATCGGGCTTTGACAGCACAACTCTTCTTT. It specifies CACDRLPTLGDRALTAQLFF. The chain recombines TRDV2 with TRDJ2, with a possible D match to TRDD3 (9 bases). V shed 2 bases and J shed 0 bases, with 24 bases lying between them. Germline lookup yields CDR1 GEAIGNYY and CDR2 EKD. The CDR3 loop spans 20 amino acids.